The 20 T cell receptor beta chains reported below all come from one sample, sequenced in a study of beta chain features in type 1 diabetes. Findings of the study overall: All four CD4+ subsets of Type 1 diabetes patients contained TCRB CDR3s that were moderately but significantly shorter.

The whole isolated RNA underwent reverse transcription, so sequencing captured expressed TCRB transcripts. The assay was immunoSEQ multiplex PCR, and TCRdb's table has in-frame clones only and misses some. The profile shows hundreds of thousands of clones, roughly 13% of them singletons. These receptors' targets are unknown. The source material was naive CD4+ T cells from blood. All receptors derive from a man aged 18 to 30 with type 1 diabetes.

The rearrangement joins TRBV9 to TRBJ2-2, with D unclear. This CDR3 contains 11 residues. Germline-derived CDR1 and CDR2 are SGDLS and YYNGEE. Trimming stripped 4 bases from V and 5 bases from J, with 3 bases between. The DNA of the CDR3 is TGTGCCAGCAGCTCTACCGGGGAGCTGTTTTTT. The encoded protein is CASSSTGELFF.

This clone was counted between two and nine times. This chain joins TRBV6-1 and TRBJ1-5; a possible D gene is TRBD1 (6 bases). V lost 2 bases and J lost 6, with 14 bases in between. CDR1 and CDR2 from the germline V gene are MNHNS and SASEGT. CDR3 size: 15 residues. DNA for the CDR3: TGTGCCAGCAGTGAAAGTTCACAGGGAATTCAGCCCCAGCATTTT. It specifies CASSESSQGIQPQHF.

This clone has only a few counts. The V and J genes are TRBV18 and TRBJ2-1; the match to TRBD1 covers 7 bases. V lost 6 bases and J lost 10; bases outside the gene matches: 9. The V gene's germline CDR1 is KGHSH and CDR2 LQKENI. This CDR3 contains 13 residues. The CDR3 is CASSTGSIREQFF. The CDR3 coding sequence is TGTGCCAGCTCGACAGGGAGTATCCGAGAGCAGTTCTTC.

The chain couples TRBV18 to TRBJ1-2; 7 bases fit TRBD1. Germline V gives CDR1 KGHSH, CDR2 LQKENI. The CDR3 is made up of 15 amino acids. With V trimmed by 2 bases and J by 3 bases, 6 bases remained unmatched. CDR3 sequence: CASSPSIQGDYGYTF. The CDR3 nucleotides are TGTGCCAGCTCACCATCGATCCAGGGGGACTATGGCTACACCTTC.

The V call is TRBV10-3, the J call TRBJ1-3, with no clear D. This CDR3 spans 10 amino acids. V was shortened by 8 bases and J by 3 bases, with 2 bases between the two germline ends. Germline CDR1 reads ENHRY; CDR2 reads SYGVKD. CDR3 nucleotides: TGTGCCATCTTTGGAAACACCATATATTTT. It yields the protein CAIFGNTIYF.

The rearrangement joins TRBV14 to TRBJ1-1; unclear D gene. Per the germline V gene, CDR1 is SGHDN and CDR2 is FVKESK. Trimming took 4 bases from V and 7 from J, leaving 10 bases between them. CDR3 length: 12 amino acids. In DNA form, the CDR3 reads TGTGCCAGCAGCCGTACGAGGGTTGAAGCTTTCTTT. Protein sequence: CASSRTRVEAFF.

Here the CDR3 DNA reads TGCGCCAGCAGCTTGAATACCGCGGGGGCTCAAAATGAGCAGTTCTTC. It encodes CASSLNTAGAQNEQFF. The rearrangement links TRBV5-1 to TRBJ2-1; maybe TRBD2 (7 bases). This CDR3 contains 16 residues. The V end was cut by 1 base, the J end by 7 bases, with 18 bases between. CDR1 SGHRS and CDR2 YFSETQ come from the germline V gene.

The table lists this clone with a few counts. The V gene is TRBV28, the J gene TRBJ2-2; 9 nucleotides agree with TRBD1. There are 14 residues in the CDR3. Germline CDR1 reads MDHEN; CDR2 reads SYDVKM. J was trimmed by 7 bases and V by 10 bases; bases with no gene match: 10. CDR3 bases: TGTGCCACTAGGGGGACAGGGTGGCGCGGGGAGCTGTTTTTT. Its protein product is CATRGTGWRGELFF. The variable domain in full, with the rest retrieved from reference TRBV28 and TRBJ2-2, is DVKVTQSSRYLVKRTGEKVFLECVQDMDHENMFWYRQDPGLGLRLIYFSYDVKMKEKGDIPEGYSVSREKKERFSLILESASTNQTSMYLCATRGTGWRGELFFGEGSRLTVL.

The chain employs TRBV11-3 and TRBJ2-1; 7 nucleotides agree with TRBD2. J lost 8 bases, V lost 5 bases, and 12 bases had no gene match. Looked up from germline, CDR1 is SGHNT and CDR2 is YENEEA. The CDR3 has 15 residues. The CDR3 spells CASSPGPAGSYEQFF. The CDR3 coding sequence is TGTGCCAGCAGCCCAGGGCCAGCGGGGTCCTATGAGCAGTTCTTC.

This clone was recorded a few times. This chain joins TRBV5-1 and TRBJ1-5; a weak D match, TRBD1 (5 bases). This CDR3 spans 14 amino acids. The V gene lost 4 bases and the J gene lost 3 bases, with 11 bases spanning the gap. CDR1 and CDR2 from the germline V gene are SGHRS and YFSETQ. The CDR3: CASSVGDLNQPQHF. The CDR3, as DNA: TGCGCCAGCAGCGTAGGGGACCTCAATCAGCCCCAGCATTTT. The complete variable domain, with remaining parts taken from reference TRBV5-1 and TRBJ1-5, reads KAGVTQTPRYLIKTRGQQVTLSCSPISGHRSVSWYQQTPGQGLQFLFEYFSETQRNKGNFPGRFSGRQFSNSRSEMNVSTLELGDSALYLCASSVGDLNQPQHFGDGTRLSIL.

In its sample, this clone was seen a few times. This sequence joins TRBV30 and TRBJ1-5, with D maybe TRBD1 (5 bases). Trimming took off 0 bases at V and 0 bases at J, with 6 bases between the two ends. The CDR3 is 14 amino acids. Germline CDR1 reads GTSNPN; CDR2 reads SVGIG (reference sequence). The CDR3 reads CAWSVRVSNQPQHF. In DNA form, the CDR3 reads TGTGCCTGGAGTGTCAGGGTTAGCAATCAGCCCCAGCATTTT.

This clone was detected a few times. The rearrangement uses TRBV27 and TRBJ1-5; D possibly corresponds to TRBD1 (6 bases). Germline values: CDR1 MNHEY, CDR2 SMNVEV (reference sequence). With 7 bases removed from V and 4 bases from J, the gap between germline ends came to 8 bases. This CDR3 comprises 12 residues. The CDR3 nucleotides read TGTGCCAGCAAAGGGGGGAATCAGCCCCAGCATTTT. This gives the protein CASKGGNQPQHF.

A few counts support this clone. The chain has TRBV7-2 and TRBJ2-7; D perhaps matches TRBD1 (6 bases). Germline V gives CDR1 SGHTA, CDR2 FQGNSA. Deletions cut 4 bases from V and 3 bases from J, with 13 bases between. CDR3 length: 14 residues. The CDR3 region has the DNA TGTGCCAGCAGCTCCACCGGGACACACTACGAGCAGTACTTC. As protein: CASSSTGTHYEQYF.

Only a few counts were recorded for this clone. The genes are TRBV27 and TRBJ2-5; weak D call: TRBD2 (5 bases). This CDR3 region has 15 residues. Per the germline V gene, CDR1 is MNHEY and CDR2 is SMNVEV (reference sequence). Trimming stripped 3 bases from V and 4 bases from J, with 15 bases between. CDR3 in DNA: TGTGCCAGCAGTTTGAGCGGCCATCTGGGAGAGACCCAGTACTTC. Encoded protein: CASSLSGHLGETQYF.

The V gene is TRBV7-8, the J gene TRBJ1-6, with 7 bases aligning to TRBD1. Germline trimming cut 6 bases from V and 8 bases from J; bases unmatched to any gene: 4. The CDR3 consists of 13 residues. Germline V gene data show CDR1 as SGHVS and CDR2 as FQNEAQ. The CDR3 nucleotides are TGTGCCAGCAGGTCGCAGGGGGATTCACCCCTCCACTTT. Its protein is CASRSQGDSPLHF.

The chain recombines TRBV14 with TRBJ1-5; D is possibly TRBD1 (5 bases). CDR3 size: 13 residues. The V gene's germline CDR1 is SGHDN and CDR2 FVKESK. Trimming removed 6 bases at V and 5 bases at J, with 11 bases between. The CDR3 spells CASSRDSYQPQHF. The CDR3 nucleotides are TGTGCCAGCAGTCGCGACAGCTATCAGCCCCAGCATTTT.

This clone has only a few counts. The V call is TRBV28, the J call TRBJ2-2; perhaps D is TRBD1 or TRBD2 (5 bases each). The germline V gene encodes CDR1 MDHEN and CDR2 SYDVKM. The CDR3 runs 13 residues. V shed 6 bases and J shed 5 bases, with 10 bases lying between them. CDR3 DNA: TGTGCCAGCAGAACGGGACCAACCGGGGAGCTGTTTTTT. This gives the protein CASRTGPTGELFF.

This chain uses TRBV29-1 with TRBJ1-4; D is unresolved. CDR1 SQVTM and CDR2 ANQGSEA come from the germline V gene. The CDR3 consists of 14 residues. V was trimmed by 6 bases and J by 4 bases, leaving 15 bases between them. CDR3 protein: CSVGFDWGNEKLFF. Here the CDR3 DNA reads TGCAGCGTGGGGTTTGACTGGGGTAATGAAAAACTGTTTTTT.

This clone was detected only a few times. The chain links TRBV4-1 to TRBJ1-5, with D perhaps matching TRBD1 (6 bases). Germline V gene data show CDR1 as MGHRA and CDR2 as YSYEKL. Trimming shortened V by 0 bases and J by 2 bases, and 11 bases separated the two germline ends. CDR3 size: 16 residues. Here the CDR3 reads CASSQEGGWGNQPQHF. In nucleotides, the CDR3 is TGCGCCAGCAGCCAAGAGGGGGGCTGGGGCAATCAGCCCCAGCATTTT.

This clone was counted between two and nine times. The chain carries TRBV21-1 and TRBJ2-7; the table's D call, TRBD2, has no DNA check behind it. TRBV21-1 is listed as a pseudogene. The CDR3 totals 14 residues. DNA of the CDR3: TGTGCCAGCAGCAAAGGCGTCGGAGCCTACGAGCAGTACTTC. Amino acid sequence: CASSKGVGAYEQYF.